This is a list of T cell receptor beta chains from one sample in a study of blood T cell repertoires in COVID-19. Method: immunoSEQ multiplex PCR; TCRdb's copy keeps in-frame clones and lacks some. The sample includes roughly 200,000 clones, 70% to 90% of them seen just once. The sequencing input was PBMCs or T cells enriched from blood (not recorded which). Receptors were obtained from a woman aged 40 to 50 with acute COVID-19. The CDR3 runs from the conserved cysteine through the conserved F or W. A D gene is named only where the DNA matches it firmly. Not all rows give a size; the values are once, few, many and, for expanded clones, a class.

D: -
length: 13
V: TRBV12-3/TRBV12-4
size: -
J: TRBJ1-2
DNA: TGTGCCAGCAGATACACAGGGTCTAGTGGCTACACCTTC
CDR3: CASRYTGSSGYTF

D: -
length: 13
V: TRBV7-6
size: -
J: TRBJ2-1
DNA: TGTGCCAGCAGCTTAGCCAGGGTGAATGAGCAGTTCTTC
CDR3: CASSLARVNEQFF

D: -
length: 12
V: TRBV18
size: -
J: TRBJ2-2
DNA: TGTGCCAGCTCACCCTACACCGGGGAGCTGTTTTTT
CDR3: CASSPYTGELFF

D: TRBD1
length: 14
V: TRBV5-1
size: -
J: TRBJ1-2
DNA: TGCGCCAGCAGAGGACAGGGGGATGCGCGCGGCTACACCTTC
CDR3: CASRGQGDARGYTF

D: TRBD2
length: 15
V: TRBV9
size: -
J: TRBJ2-3
DNA: TGTGCCAGCAGCAGAGCGGGGAGGAGCACAGATACGCAGTATTTT
CDR3: CASSRAGRSTDTQYF

D: TRBD2
length: 14
V: TRBV5-1
size: -
J: TRBJ2-3
DNA: TGCGCCAGCATGACTAGCGGGAACACAGATACGCAGTATTTT
CDR3: CASMTSGNTDTQYF

D: -
length: 15
V: TRBV3-1/TRBV3-2
size: -
J: TRBJ1-1
DNA: TGTGCCAGCAGCCAAGATCGGGGCAGGGGCGCTGAAGCTTTCTTT
CDR3: CASSQDRGRGAEAFF

D: -
length: 14
V: TRBV5-1
size: -
J: TRBJ1-2
DNA: TGCGCCAGCAGCCCGACACGAGCTAACTATGGCTACACCTTC
CDR3: CASSPTRANYGYTF

D: TRBD1
length: 15
V: TRBV19
size: -
J: TRBJ2-6
DNA: TGTGCCAGTAGTACAGGGGGTTCCGGGGCCAACGTCCTGACTTTC
CDR3: CASSTGGSGANVLTF

D: -
length: 15
V: TRBV3-1/TRBV3-2
size: once
J: TRBJ2-3
DNA: TGTGCCAGCAGCCAAGATGGGGGCAGCTCAGATACGCAGTATTTT
CDR3: CASSQDGGSSDTQYF

D: -
length: 13
V: TRBV7-3
size: few
J: TRBJ1-1
DNA: TGTGCCAGCAGCTCGGACAGTGAGAATGAAGCTTTCTTT
CDR3: CASSSDSENEAFF

D: TRBD1
length: 13
V: TRBV6-5
size: -
J: TRBJ1-1
DNA: TGTGCCAGCAGTTACAAACAGGGGGCGGAAGCTTTCTTT
CDR3: CASSYKQGAEAFF

D: -
length: 13
V: TRBV5-1
size: -
J: TRBJ1-1
DNA: TGCGCCAGCAGCTTGGACGGGTCGCGGGGAGCTTTCTTT
CDR3: CASSLDGSRGAFF

D: -
length: 13
V: TRBV30
size: -
J: TRBJ1-4
DNA: TGTGCCTGGAGTAAACAGGTTAATGAAAAACTGTTTTTT
CDR3: CAWSKQVNEKLFF

D: TRBD1
length: 15
V: TRBV6-4
size: -
J: TRBJ1-1
DNA: TGTGCCAGCGGCCCACAGGGGGCATGGTACACTGAAGCTTTCTTT
CDR3: CASGPQGAWYTEAFF

D: -
length: 14
V: TRBV2
size: many
J: TRBJ1-2
DNA: TGTGCCAGCAGTGAAGAGCAGGGGTCCTATGGCTACACCTTC
CDR3: CASSEEQGSYGYTF

D: -
length: 15
V: TRBV2
size: -
J: TRBJ2-2
DNA: TGTGCCAGCAGTGCCCGACCGACAGGCACCGGGGAGCTGTTTTTT
CDR3: CASSARPTGTGELFF